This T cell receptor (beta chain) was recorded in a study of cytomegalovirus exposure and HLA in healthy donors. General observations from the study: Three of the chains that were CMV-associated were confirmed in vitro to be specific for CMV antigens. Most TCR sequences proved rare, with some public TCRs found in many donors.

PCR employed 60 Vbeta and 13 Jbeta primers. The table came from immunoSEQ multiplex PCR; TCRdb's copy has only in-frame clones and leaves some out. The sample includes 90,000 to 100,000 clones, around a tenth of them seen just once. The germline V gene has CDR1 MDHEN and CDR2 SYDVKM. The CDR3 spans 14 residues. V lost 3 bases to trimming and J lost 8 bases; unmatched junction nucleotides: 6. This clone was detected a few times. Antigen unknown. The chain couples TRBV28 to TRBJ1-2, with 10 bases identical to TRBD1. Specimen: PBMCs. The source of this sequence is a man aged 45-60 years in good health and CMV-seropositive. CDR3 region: CASSFGTGVRGYTF. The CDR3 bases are TGTGCCAGCAGTTTCGGGACAGGGGTTCGCGGCTACACCTTC.